This T cell receptor (beta chain) was recorded in a study of T cells in Graves' hyperthyroidism and ophthalmopathy. The study's findings and limits: The model predicted ophthalmopathy a median approximately 6 months before onset.

With regard to this clonotype: No antigen is known for it.

V was trimmed by 9 bases and J by 4 bases, leaving 16 bases between them. The CDR3 runs to 13 residues. Germline loops: CDR1 LNHDA, CDR2 SQIVND (reference sequence). Template material for amplifying TCR beta CDR3 regions consisted of RNA transcripts. HTBI primers were the set used in a first-round RT-PCR of the TCR CDR3. From the multiplex PCR reads, TCRdb called clonotypes with MiXCR, one entry per CDR3 protein. Of about 610,000 distinct CDR3 sequences listed, more than 45% are singletons. The sequenced material came from peripheral blood or thyroid tissue (not recorded which). V usage is TRBV19 and J usage is TRBJ2-7; D unresolved. The receptor comes from a young woman with Graves' hyperthyroidism. The chain's CDR3 is CASSQEYTYEQYF. Written as DNA, the CDR3 is TGTGCCAGCAGCCAAGAATACACGTACGAGCAGTACTTC.